This T cell receptor beta chain originates from a study of monozygotic twins with inflammatory bowel disease (dated by TCRdb to about 2019). Background for the entire study: The full study comprised 28 monozygotic twin pairs: nine German pairs (four IBD-concordant, five IBD-discordant) and 19 IBD-discordant Danish pairs. Within discordant pairs, disease-associated traits were sought mainly by comparing IBD patients with their genetically identical healthy co-twins. Each individual had, on average, about 151 000 unique TCRalpha sequences and 181 000 unique TCRbeta sequences available for analysis.

The CDR3 contains 15 residues, cysteine and phenylalanine counted. The protein alone is recorded here. CDR1 and CDR2 are read off the germline V gene as SGHTA and FQGNSA. A roughly 2.5 ml peripheral blood sample was drawn into PAXgene tubes per donor and stored at -80°C. Without T cell sorting, total RNA was isolated from whole blood using the PAXgene blood miRNA kit on an automated QIAcube. Peripheral blood from monozygotic twin pairs who were concordant or discordant for inflammatory bowel disease underwent deep TCRalpha and TCRbeta repertoire profiling using unique molecular barcoding. For every twin pair, smoking habits were documented, and each individual was categorised as a current, former or never smoker. In regard to this clonotype: Its antigen is still unknown.

General findings and caveats noted by the study authors: Compared with healthy twins, IBD patients shared fewer clonotypes with other individuals, and the difference was most pronounced in patients with signs of disease activity. Because patients received different immunosuppressive treatments, the repertoires may have picked up extra background noise and variability between individuals. A decrease in TCRbeta repertoire diversity, as measured by inverse Simpson index, was observed in IBD patients compared with their healthy co-twins. No single strong signal or clonotype linked to IBD turned up in the results, so the idea that one exists was not supported. Repertoire similarity did not differ between concordant and discordant twins, which could be due to limited statistical power. Distinction between different T cell subtypes could not be achieved in the analysis.

The receptor library was made with 5' RACE. For each TCR library, roughly 3,600 ng of total RNA was used. For each sample, cDNA synthesis with SMARTScribe reverse transcriptase was split into eight separate reactions. During cDNA synthesis, template switching introduced unique molecular identifiers that contained a 6-nucleotide sample barcode. TCRalpha and TCRbeta cDNA was amplified in two nested PCRs of about 17 and 10 cycles, and bead purification was carried out after each PCR. Before amplification, cDNA was treated with uracil DNA-glycosylase and purified using the QIAquick PCR purification kit. The second PCR was the step at which Illumina TruSeq-compatible adapters and sample-specific barcodes were added. Library quality and concentration were checked on TapeStation and Qubit, and libraries were pooled at approximately 5 ng each. Sequencing of pooled libraries was carried out on an Illumina HiSeq2500 single-index Rapid Run using 2 x 100 bp reads and custom sequencing primers. From the authors' description of their analysis: UMI-based consensus assembly with MiGEC version 1.2.6 was used to correct PCR and sequencing errors. V(D)J alignment, clonotype assembly and CDR3 extraction were performed with MiXCR version 2.1.1. To normalise gene usage, clonotype sharing and MAIT/NKT TCR abundance, the analysis used the top 1000, 10 000 and 20 000 clonotypes per sample. After downsampling to 27 000 UMIs, diversity was calculated as the inverse Simpson index using the vegan R package. Paired Mann-Whitney U tests on discordant twin pairs were used, with Benjamini-Hochberg multiple-testing correction. TCRdb reprocessed the reads, reporting each CDR3 protein sequence once and no DNA. The V and J calls, along with clone size, are taken from TCRdb and not from the paper's own processing. Per the sample table, the count is more than 350,000 distinct CDR3 sequences. The top ten clonotypes cover more than 2% of the sample.

Input material: blood. The clonotype originates from a human donor with ulcerative colitis or Crohn's disease, or a healthy co-twin of an affected twin (not recorded which). The rearranged segments are TRBV7-2 and TRBJ2-5; lacking DNA, the TRBD2 call made by TCRdb goes unchecked. The CDR3 reads CASSLASGGLETQYF.